One and the same sample provided the 7 T cell receptor beta chains below, sequenced in a study of blood T cell repertoires in COVID-19. TCRdb's copy holds only in-frame clones and misses some; the assay was immunoSEQ multiplex PCR. The sample records under 200,000 clones, roughly 88% being singletons. What was sequenced was peripheral blood. These receptor sequences come from a woman older than 75 with acute or convalescent COVID-19.

V is TRBV2 and J is TRBJ2-7; 10 bases fit TRBD2. The germline V gene encodes CDR1 SNHLY and CDR2 FYNNEI. The J segment lost 1 base and the V segment lost 4 bases, leaving 4 bases of the junction unmatched. CDR3 size: 15 residues. CDR3 DNA sequence: TGTGCCAGCAGTGGGAGGACTAGCGGATCCTACGAGCAGTACTTC. It is translated as CASSGRTSGSYEQYF.

This chain joins TRBV13 and TRBJ2-2; the D gene is possibly TRBD1 (6 bases). Looked up from germline, CDR1 is PRHDT and CDR2 is FYEKMQ (reference sequence). V dropped 3 bases and J dropped 0 bases, with 8 bases sitting between them. The CDR3 length is 15 residues. The CDR3 region is CASSFGTPNTGELFF. The CDR3 nucleotides are TGTGCCAGCAGCTTCGGGACACCGAACACCGGGGAGCTGTTTTTT.

The chain links TRBV5-1 to TRBJ2-7, with TRBD1 as a possible D gene (5 bases). The ends were cut back, 0 bases at V and 6 bases at J, with 13 bases in the middle. Germline V gene lookup returns CDR1 SGHRS and CDR2 YFSETQ. There are 14 residues in the CDR3. The CDR3 here is CASSLDPGNSEQYF. DNA of the CDR3: TGCGCCAGCAGCTTGGATCCAGGGAATTCCGAGCAGTACTTC.

The chain employs TRBV30 and TRBJ1-3, with 12 bases identical to TRBD1. This CDR3 comprises 16 residues. The J segment lost 3 bases and the V segment lost 2 bases, leaving 5 bases of the junction unmatched. The V gene's germline CDR1 is GTSNPN and CDR2 SVGIG (reference sequence). Here the CDR3 DNA reads TGTGCCTGGAGTCCGGGACAGGGGGCCTTTGGAAACACCATATATTTT. It codes for CAWSPGQGAFGNTIYF.

This chain uses TRBV4-1 with TRBJ2-7; 8 bases align to TRBD2. The CDR3 spans 16 residues. Germline CDR1 and CDR2: MGHRA and YSYEKL. The junction had 12 bases not matched to a gene; V was cut back by 4 bases and J by 4 bases. The CDR3 nucleotides are TGCGCCAGCAGCCTCCAAACCCAGGGACTAGGTTACGAGCAGTACTTC. Amino acid sequence: CASSLQTQGLGYEQYF.

The rearrangement joins TRBV7-2 to TRBJ1-6; 7 positions match TRBD1. Germline V gene lookup returns CDR1 SGHTA and CDR2 FQGNSA. The V gene end was trimmed by 5 bases and the J gene end by 2 bases; junction bases not matched to a gene: 9. This CDR3 contains 17 residues. The DNA of the CDR3 is TGTGCCAGCAGCACCCAGACAGGGTTCACCTATAATTCACCCCTCCACTTT. Protein product: CASSTQTGFTYNSPLHF.

This chain joins TRBV18 and TRBJ2-3, with D perhaps matching TRBD1 (5 bases). The CDR3 covers 14 residues. Germline V gene data show CDR1 as KGHSH and CDR2 as LQKENI. V dropped 1 base and J dropped 1 base, with 6 bases sitting between them. The CDR3 loop reads CASSPLQGTDTQYF. The CDR3, as DNA: TGTGCCAGCTCACCACTACAGGGCACAGATACGCAGTATTTT. Full variable domain (remainder filled in from reference TRBV18 and TRBJ2-3): NAGVMQNPRHLVRRRGQEARLRCSPMKGHSHVYWYRQLPEEGLKFMVYLQKENIIDESGMPKERFSAEFPKEGPSILRIQQVVRGDSAAYFCASSPLQGTDTQYFGPGTRLTVL.